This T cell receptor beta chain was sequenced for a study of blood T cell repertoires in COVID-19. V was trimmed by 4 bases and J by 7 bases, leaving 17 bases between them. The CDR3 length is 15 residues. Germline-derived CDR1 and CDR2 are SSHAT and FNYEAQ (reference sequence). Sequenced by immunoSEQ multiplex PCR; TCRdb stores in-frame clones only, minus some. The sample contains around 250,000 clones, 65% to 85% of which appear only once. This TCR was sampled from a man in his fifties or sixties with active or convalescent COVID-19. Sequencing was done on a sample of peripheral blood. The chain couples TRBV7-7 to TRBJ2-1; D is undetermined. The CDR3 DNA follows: TGTGCCAGCAGCTCGTCCGCGACTGGATATAATGAGCAGTTCTTC. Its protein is CASSSSATGYNEQFF. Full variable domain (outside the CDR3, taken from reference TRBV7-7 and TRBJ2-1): GAGVSQSPRYKVTKRGQDVTLRCDPISSHATLYWYQQALGQGPEFLTYFNYEAQPDKSGLPSDRFSAERPEGSISTLTIQRTEQRDSAMYRCASSSSATGYNEQFFGPGTRLTVL.